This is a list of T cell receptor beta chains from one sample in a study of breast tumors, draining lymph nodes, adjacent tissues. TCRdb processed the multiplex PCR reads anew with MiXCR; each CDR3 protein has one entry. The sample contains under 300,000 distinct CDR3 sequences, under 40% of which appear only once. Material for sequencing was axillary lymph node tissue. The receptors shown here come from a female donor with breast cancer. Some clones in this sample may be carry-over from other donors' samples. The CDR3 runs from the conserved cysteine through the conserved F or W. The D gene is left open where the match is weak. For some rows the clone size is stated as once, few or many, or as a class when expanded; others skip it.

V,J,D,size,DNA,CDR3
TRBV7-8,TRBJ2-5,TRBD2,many,TGTGCCAGCAGCTTAACTAGCGGATGGGAGACCCAGTACTTC,CASSLTSGWETQYF
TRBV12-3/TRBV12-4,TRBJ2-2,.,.,TGTGCCAGCAGTTTGGGGCTCCTCATCGGGGAGCTGTTTTTT,CASSLGLLIGELFF
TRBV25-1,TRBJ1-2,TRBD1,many,TGTGCCAGCAGTGAAGGGACAGGGGGCGCCTATGGCTACACCTTC,CASSEGTGGAYGYTF
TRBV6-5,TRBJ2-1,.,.,TGTGCCAGCAGTTACGGCGGTCCCTACAATGAGCAGTTCTTC,CASSYGGPYNEQFF
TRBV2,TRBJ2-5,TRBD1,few,TGTGCCAGCAGAGAGACAGGGAATCAGCCCCAGTACTTC,CASRETGNQPQYF
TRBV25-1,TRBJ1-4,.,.,TGTGCCAGCAGTGCTAGATGGGACGTGGATGAAAAACTGTTTTTT,CASSARWDVDEKLFF
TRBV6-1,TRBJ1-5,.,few,TGTGCCACTCAGGGGTTTTTTCAGCCCCAGCATTTT,CATQGFFQPQHF
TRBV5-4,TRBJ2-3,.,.,TGTGCCAGCTCCGCTACTTGGGGGCAGGGAGATACGCAGTATTTT,CASSATWGQGDTQYF
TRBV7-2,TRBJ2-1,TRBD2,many,TGTGCCAGCAGCTTAGCGCGAACGGGAGGCACTTACAATGAGCAGTTCTTC,CASSLARTGGTYNEQFF
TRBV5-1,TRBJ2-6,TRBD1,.,TGCGCCAGCAGCCTGGGACAGGGACCCGGGGCCAACGTCCTGACTTTC,CASSLGQGPGANVLTF
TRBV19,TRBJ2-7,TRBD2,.,TGTGCCAGTAGTCCGGGACTAGCGGGACTAAATGAGCAGTACTTC,CASSPGLAGLNEQYF
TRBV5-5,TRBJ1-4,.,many,TGTGCCAGCAGCTTCCGGGACGTTGAAAAACTGTTTTTT,CASSFRDVEKLFF
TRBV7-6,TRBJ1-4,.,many,TGTGCCAGCAGCCCTACGGCGGAGAGGGTCCATGAAAAACTGTTTTTT,CASSPTAERVHEKLFF
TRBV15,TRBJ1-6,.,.,TGTGCCACTAAAGGGGGGGGGCCTGGTTCACCCCTCCACTTT,CATKGGGPGSPLHF
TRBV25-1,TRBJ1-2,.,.,TGTGCCAGCAGTGCTGCTAGACTCACCGGGGCCCACTATGGCTACACCTTC,CASSAARLTGAHYGYTF
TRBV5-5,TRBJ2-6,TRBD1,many,TGTGCCAGCAGCACCGACAGGGTCTCTGGGGCCAACGTCCTGACTTTC,CASSTDRVSGANVLTF
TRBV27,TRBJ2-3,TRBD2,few,TGTGCCAGCAGCTGGGGGGGGGGACGCACAGATACGCAGTATTTT,CASSWGGGRTDTQYF
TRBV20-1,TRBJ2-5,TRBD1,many,TGCAGTGCTAGGGGCCAGAACAGGGGTCAAGAGACCCAGTACTTC,CSARGQNRGQETQYF
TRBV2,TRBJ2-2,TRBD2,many,TGTGCCACGACGGGACTGCGGGGGACCGGGGAGCTGTTTTTT,CATTGLRGTGELFF
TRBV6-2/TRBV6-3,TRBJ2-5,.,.,TGTGCCAGCAGTTACGGGGGGCCCGTCGGAAAGGATGAGACCCAGTACTTC,CASSYGGPVGKDETQYF
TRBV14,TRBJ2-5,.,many,TGTGCCAGCAGCCAACAGGGTACGGAGACCCAGTACTTC,CASSQQGTETQYF
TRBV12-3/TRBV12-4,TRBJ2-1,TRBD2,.,TGTGCCAGCAGTTTTGGGACTAGCGGGGGGAGAAATGAGCAGTTCTTC,CASSFGTSGGRNEQFF
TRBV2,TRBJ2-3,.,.,TGTGCCAGCAGTGGATCCCAGGGGCAGGGTCGAGATACGCAGTATTTT,CASSGSQGQGRDTQYF
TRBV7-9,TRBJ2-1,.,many,TGTGCCAGCAGCTCCAGGGTGCCCCTCTACAATGAGCAGTTCTTC,CASSSRVPLYNEQFF
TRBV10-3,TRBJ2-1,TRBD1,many,TGTGCCATCACTAGAGGGGGACAGGTTTCCAATGAGCAGTTCTTC,CAITRGGQVSNEQFF
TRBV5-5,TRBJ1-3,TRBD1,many,TGTGCCAGCAGCACCATGACAGGGGGAACTGGAAACACCATATATTTT,CASSTMTGGTGNTIYF
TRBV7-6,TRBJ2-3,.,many,TGTGCCAGCAGCTTGAGCGATACGCAGTATTTT,CASSLSDTQYF
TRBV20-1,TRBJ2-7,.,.,TGCAGTGCTAGCATTGGCAGCTACGAGCAGTACTTC,CSASIGSYEQYF
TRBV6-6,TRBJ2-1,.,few,TGTGCCAGCAGTCACGCGGCATGGCAGTTCTTC,CASSHAAWQFF
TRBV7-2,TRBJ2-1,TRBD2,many,TGTGCCAGCAGCTTAGTGGCGGGGGGAAGCTCCTACAATGAGCAGTTCTTC,CASSLVAGGSSYNEQFF
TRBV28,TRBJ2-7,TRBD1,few,TGTGCCAGCAGGCCCGGGACAGGGGGCAACGAGCAGTACTTC,CASRPGTGGNEQYF
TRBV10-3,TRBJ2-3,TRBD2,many,TGTGCCATCAGTGAGTGGACGACTAGCGGGTATAGCACAGATACGCAGTATTTT,CAISEWTTSGYSTDTQYF
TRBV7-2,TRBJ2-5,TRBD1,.,TGTGCCAGCAGCTCGACCGGGACAGTACCCCAAGAGACCCAGTACTTC,CASSSTGTVPQETQYF
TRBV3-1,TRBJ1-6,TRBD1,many,TGTGCCAGCAGCGCACAGGGGAGGCGGCATAATTCACCCCTCCACTTT,CASSAQGRRHNSPLHF
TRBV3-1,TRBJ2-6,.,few,TGTGCCAGCAGCCAAGTCCGTGGCTCTGGGGCCAACGTCCTGACTTTC,CASSQVRGSGANVLTF